The 30 T cell receptor beta chains presented below share a single source sample, sequenced in a study of T cell responses to AZD1222 COVID-19 vaccine. Only in-frame clones appear in the TCRdb table, and some are missing; sequencing was by immunoSEQ multiplex PCR. The sample consists of 130,000 to 150,000 clones, about 92% of them appearing once. The sequencing used peripheral blood, collected on day 0 of AZD1222 vaccination. The receptors were gathered from an adult in good health.

The V call is TRBV4-1, the J call TRBJ2-1; 9 bases are shared with TRBD2. Germline values: CDR1 MGHRA, CDR2 YSYEKL. The CDR3 is 17 residues long. Unmatched junction bases numbered 7, after V lost 0 bases and J lost 4 bases. CDR3 sequence (DNA): TGCGCCAGCAGCCAAGATGGATCTAGCGGGACGTACAATGAGCAGTTCTTC. It is translated as CASSQDGSSGTYNEQFF.

V gene TRBV28 combines with J gene TRBJ2-3; 8 bases match TRBD2. This CDR3 is 15 amino acids long. Germline lookup yields CDR1 MDHEN and CDR2 SYDVKM. Unmatched junction bases numbered 7, after V lost 3 bases and J lost 5 bases. The CDR3 region is CASSFPGLGGDTQYF. The CDR3 bases are TGTGCCAGCAGTTTTCCGGGACTAGGTGGAGATACGCAGTATTTT.

The V call is TRBV27, the J call TRBJ2-3; TRBD2 aligns across 7 bases. The CDR3 runs 16 residues. Germline V gene data show CDR1 as MNHEY and CDR2 as SMNVEV (reference sequence). V trimming: 3 bases; J trimming: 3 bases; junction bases outside the gene matches: 9. CDR3 sequence reads: CASSFRGGGGTDTQYF. The CDR3 nucleotides read TGTGCCAGCAGTTTCCGCGGGGGTGGAGGGACAGATACGCAGTATTTT.

In DNA, the CDR3 is TGTGCCAGCAGCTTAGGGGTCAGCGGAGAATACCCCAATGAGCAGTTCTTC. Amino acid sequence: CASSLGVSGEYPNEQFF. This chain joins TRBV7-2 and TRBJ2-1, with D possibly TRBD2 on 5 matching bases. The CDR3 sequence is 17 residues long. The germline V gene has CDR1 SGHTA and CDR2 FQGNSA. The V gene lost 1 base and the J gene lost 6 bases, with 19 bases spanning the gap.

The chain employs TRBV18 and TRBJ2-7, with D possibly matching TRBD2 (5 bases). Germline CDR1 reads KGHSH; CDR2 reads LQKENI. The length of the CDR3 is 13 residues. V was pared by 2 bases and J by 6 bases, with 11 bases between. The DNA for the CDR3 is TGTGCCAGCTCACCAGTCCCCGGGGTCGAGCAGTACTTC. The encoded protein is CASSPVPGVEQYF.

The V gene is TRBV11-3, the J gene TRBJ2-5; 7 bases map to TRBD1. Germline assignment: CDR1 SGHNT and CDR2 YENEEA. With V trimmed by 3 bases and J by 4 bases, 2 bases remained unmatched. This CDR3 comprises 13 residues. This chain's CDR3 is CASSLTGRETQYF. In DNA, the CDR3 is TGTGCCAGCAGCTTGACAGGGCGAGAGACCCAGTACTTC. The full variable domain, completed using reference TRBV11-3 and TRBJ2-5, is EAGVVQSPRYKIIEKKQPVAFWCNPISGHNTLYWYLQNLGQGPELLIRYENEEAVDDSQLPKDRFSAERLKGVDSTLKIQPAELGDSAVYLCASSLTGRETQYFGPGTRLLVL.

This chain joins TRBV3-1 (or the pseudogene TRBV3-2) and TRBJ2-2; possible D gene TRBD1, 6 bases. CDR1 is LGHDT, CDR2 YNNKEL, per germline (reference sequence). The CDR3 extends over 14 amino acids. Trimming cost V 1 base and J 7 bases, with 10 bases left between them. CDR3: CASSQAQGIGELFF. As DNA, the CDR3 is TGTGCCAGCAGCCAAGCCCAGGGGATCGGGGAGCTGTTTTTT.

This chain links TRBV11-2 with TRBJ1-5; TRBD1 is a possible D gene (5 bases). The V end lost 0 bases, the J end lost 5 bases, and 11 bases lay between the germline ends. This CDR3 contains 15 residues. Germline lookup yields CDR1 SGHAT and CDR2 FQNNGV. The CDR3 DNA sequence: TGTGCCAGCAGCTTAGATCCAGGGTCTCATCAGCCCCAGCATTTT. Protein product: CASSLDPGSHQPQHF.

The V and J genes are TRBV4-1 and TRBJ2-2; no definite D call. Between the trimmed V and J ends, which lost 0 bases and 8 bases, there was a span of 4 bases. The CDR3 is made up of 12 amino acids. Germline V gives CDR1 MGHRA, CDR2 YSYEKL. The CDR3 sequence: CASSQDWGELFF. CDR3 coding DNA: TGCGCCAGCAGCCAAGATTGGGGGGAGCTGTTTTTT.

V is TRBV5-1 and J is TRBJ1-6; D ambiguous. V was pared by 2 bases and J by 10 bases, with 10 bases between. The CDR3 sequence is 13 residues long. CDR1 is SGHRS, CDR2 YFSETQ, per germline. DNA for the CDR3: TGCGCCAGCAGCTTAGATGGGCCCTCACCCCTCCACTTT. It encodes CASSLDGPSPLHF.

The chain joins TRBV19 to TRBJ1-1, with D tentatively TRBD1 (5 bases). Trimming shortened V by 8 bases and J by 1 base, and 11 bases separated the two germline ends. The CDR3 sequence is 13 residues long. The germline V gene encodes CDR1 LNHDA and CDR2 SQIVND (reference sequence). CDR3 sequence reads: CASGGRPNTEAFF. The DNA of the CDR3 is TGTGCCAGTGGGGGACGGCCGAACACTGAAGCTTTCTTT.

The rearrangement joins TRBV14 to TRBJ1-1; D unresolved. V was shortened by 5 bases and J by 5 bases, with 24 bases between the two germline ends. The V gene's germline CDR1 is SGHDN and CDR2 FVKESK. The CDR3 has 17 amino acids. DNA of the CDR3: TGTGCCAGCAGCGGACCCCGGCGGGGTTCCCTTGGGACTGAAGCTTTCTTT. Translating it yields CASSGPRRGSLGTEAFF.

The rearrangement uses TRBV24-1 and TRBJ1-4; 7 bases match TRBD1. Germline CDR1 and CDR2: KGHDR and SFDVKD. Losses at the gene ends were 5 bases for V and 7 bases for J; bases not matched to a gene: 6. The CDR3 loop spans 14 amino acids. CDR3 amino acids: CATSGTGPGEKLFF. DNA of the CDR3: TGTGCCACCAGTGGGACAGGACCGGGTGAAAAACTGTTTTTT.

The chain is built from TRBV10-2 and TRBJ2-1; D is perhaps TRBD1 or TRBD2 (5 bases each). This CDR3 region has 12 residues. Germline V lookup: CDR1 WSHSY, CDR2 SAAADI. V was pared by 0 bases and J by 12 bases, with 9 bases between. As DNA, the CDR3 is TGCGCCAGCAGTGAGTCGGAGAGGGGGCAGTTCTTC. It yields the protein CASSESERGQFF.

The chain is built from TRBV23-1 and TRBJ1-2, with D hard to call. TRBV23-1 is marked as an open reading frame, function uncertain. This CDR3 is 14 amino acids long. Trimming shortened V by 1 base and J by 7 bases, and 13 bases separated the two germline ends. The DNA of the CDR3 is TGCGCCAGCAGTCAATGCAGGATTTTCGGTGGCTACACCTTC. This gives the protein CASSQCRIFGGYTF.

This clone was counted a few times. The genes are TRBV5-4 and TRBJ2-1, with 9 bases aligning to TRBD2. V was pared by 2 bases and J by 2 bases, with 2 bases of the junction left unmatched. Looked up from germline, CDR1 is SGHNT and CDR2 is YYREEE (reference sequence). This CDR3 region has 15 residues. This chain's CDR3 is CASSFPSGTYNEQFF. For the CDR3, the DNA is TGTGCCAGCAGCTTTCCTAGCGGGACCTACAATGAGCAGTTCTTC. Full variable domain (outside the CDR3, taken from reference TRBV5-4 and TRBJ2-1): ETGVTQSPTHLIKTRGQQVTLRCSSQSGHNTVSWYQQALGQGPQFIFQYYREEENGRGNFPPRFSGLQFPNYSSELNVNALELDDSALYLCASSFPSGTYNEQFFGPGTRLTVL.

The chain couples TRBV4-1 to TRBJ1-2; 7 positions match TRBD1. The CDR3 is 15 amino acids. Germline lookup yields CDR1 MGHRA and CDR2 YSYEKL. Trimming removed 5 bases from V and 9 bases from J; junction bases left unmatched: 15. CDR3 sequence: CASSSPFEGARSYTF. In nucleotides, the CDR3 is TGCGCCAGCAGCTCACCGTTCGAGGGGGCTCGCAGCTACACCTTC.

The chain is built from TRBV19 and TRBJ2-3; D is ambiguous. Germline V lookup: CDR1 LNHDA, CDR2 SQIVND (reference sequence). The length of the CDR3 is 12 residues. V dropped 4 bases and J dropped 11 bases, with 13 bases sitting between them. This chain's CDR3 is CASSNRSFGQYF. The CDR3 region has the DNA TGTGCCAGTAGTAACCGATCCTTTGGGCAGTATTTT.

This clone was recorded once. The chain carries TRBV5-6 and TRBJ1-2, with 9 positions matching TRBD1. The CDR3 covers 15 residues. The V and J ends lost 3 bases and 7 bases, in that order; junction bases with no gene match: 10. Per the germline V gene, CDR1 is SGHDT and CDR2 is YYEEEE. CDR3 coding DNA: TGTGCCAGCAGCTCCCCCCGGGACAGGGTAGGTGGCTACACCTTC. Residues: CASSSPRDRVGGYTF.

The chain has TRBV7-3 and TRBJ2-3; 10 bases map to TRBD2. The germline V gene encodes CDR1 SGHTA and CDR2 FQGTGA. V was clipped by 5 bases and J by 2 bases; unmatched bases: 10. The CDR3 loop spans 17 amino acids. CDR3 DNA: TGTGCCAGCAGCCGCGGGGCTAGCGGGAGTATCACAGATACGCAGTATTTT. Encoded protein: CASSRGASGSITDTQYF.

The CDR3 spells CSTKTGNEQYF. CDR3 DNA sequence: TGCAGCACGAAGACAGGTAACGAGCAGTACTTC. The V gene is TRBV29-1, the J gene TRBJ2-7, with TRBD1 as a possible D gene (6 bases). Per germline, CDR1 SQVTM and CDR2 ANQGSEA. V lost 8 bases, J lost 5 bases, and 13 bases lay in between. This CDR3 contains 11 residues.

The chain employs TRBV3-1 (or the pseudogene TRBV3-2) and TRBJ2-1, with a possible D match to TRBD2 (5 bases). Germline V gives CDR1 LGHDT, CDR2 YNNKEL (reference sequence). There are 18 residues in the CDR3. Trimming left V 2 bases short and J 0 bases short, with 17 bases between. DNA for the CDR3: TGTGCCAGCAGCCAAAATGCTCTAGCTCACCTCTCCTACAATGAGCAGTTCTTC. Amino acid sequence: CASSQNALAHLSYNEQFF.

V gene TRBV5-1 combines with J gene TRBJ2-1; the D gene could be TRBD1 or TRBD2 (5 bases each). The CDR3 spans 14 residues. Germline CDR1 is SGHRS and CDR2 is YFSETQ. Trimming pared 4 bases from V and 9 bases from J, leaving 17 bases between. CDR3 nucleotide sequence: TGCGCCAGCAGCGTCTCGGGACCAACACTTGAGCAGTTCTTC. Amino acid sequence: CASSVSGPTLEQFF.

The chain joins TRBV6-5 to TRBJ1-1, with 9 bases fitting TRBD1. V was pared by 9 bases and J by 7 bases, with 9 bases of the junction left unmatched. From germline, CDR1 is MNHEY and CDR2 SVGAGI. The CDR3 is 13 amino acids. The chain's CDR3 is CASRRTGEVEAFF. In DNA, the CDR3 is TGTGCCAGTCGTAGGACAGGGGAGGTTGAAGCTTTCTTT.

V is TRBV19 and J is TRBJ2-2, with TRBD2 matching 10 bases. Unmatched junction bases numbered 13, after V lost 7 bases and J lost 5 bases. Germline-derived CDR1 and CDR2 are LNHDA and SQIVND (reference sequence). This CDR3 region has 17 residues. CDR3: CASTSTSGRAGTGELFF. The CDR3 DNA is TGTGCCAGTACCTCAACAAGCGGGAGGGCCGGAACCGGGGAGCTGTTTTTT.

The rearrangement uses TRBV27 and TRBJ1-6; 9 bases map to TRBD1. CDR3 length equals 14 residues. The V gene's germline CDR1 is MNHEY and CDR2 SMNVEV (reference sequence). The trim removed 6 bases at V and 5 bases at J, leaving 2 bases unmatched. CDR3 DNA: TGTGCCAGCAGCAGGACAGGGGATAATTCACCCCTCCACTTT. This sequence encodes CASSRTGDNSPLHF.

This chain joins TRBV28 and TRBJ1-3; TRBD1 might be the D (5 bases). Germline loops: CDR1 MDHEN, CDR2 SYDVKM. V lost 7 bases and J 1 base, leaving 14 bases between the germline ends. The CDR3 runs 15 residues. The CDR3 region is CASTSLGASGNTIYF. CDR3 DNA sequence: TGTGCCAGCACCTCTTTAGGGGCTTCTGGAAACACCATATATTTT.

The chain has TRBV19 and TRBJ2-3, with 12 bases lining up with TRBD2. The CDR3 has 16 amino acids. J lost 2 bases, V lost 5 bases, and 5 bases had no gene match. Per germline, CDR1 LNHDA and CDR2 SQIVND (reference sequence). The CDR3 protein is CASSVRTSGTTDTQYF. In DNA, the CDR3 is TGTGCCAGTAGTGTTCGGACTAGCGGGACCACAGATACGCAGTATTTT.

The chain recombines TRBV24-1 with TRBJ2-1; 7 nucleotides agree with TRBD1. J lost 4 bases, V lost 5 bases, and 10 bases had no gene match. The CDR3 is 16 residues long. Germline CDR1 KGHDR, CDR2 SFDVKD. The CDR3 region has the DNA TGTGCCACCAGTGGCCCGGGACAGACGAAATACAATGAGCAGTTCTTC. Translated, it gives CATSGPGQTKYNEQFF.

The chain recombines TRBV9 with TRBJ1-1; 8 positions agree with TRBD1. Germline lookup yields CDR1 SGDLS and CDR2 YYNGEE. J was trimmed by 1 base and V by 3 bases; bases with no gene match: 2. The length of the CDR3 is 14 residues. CDR3 residues: CASSEGQANTEAFF. CDR3 nucleotide sequence: TGTGCCAGCAGCGAGGGACAGGCGAACACTGAAGCTTTCTTT.